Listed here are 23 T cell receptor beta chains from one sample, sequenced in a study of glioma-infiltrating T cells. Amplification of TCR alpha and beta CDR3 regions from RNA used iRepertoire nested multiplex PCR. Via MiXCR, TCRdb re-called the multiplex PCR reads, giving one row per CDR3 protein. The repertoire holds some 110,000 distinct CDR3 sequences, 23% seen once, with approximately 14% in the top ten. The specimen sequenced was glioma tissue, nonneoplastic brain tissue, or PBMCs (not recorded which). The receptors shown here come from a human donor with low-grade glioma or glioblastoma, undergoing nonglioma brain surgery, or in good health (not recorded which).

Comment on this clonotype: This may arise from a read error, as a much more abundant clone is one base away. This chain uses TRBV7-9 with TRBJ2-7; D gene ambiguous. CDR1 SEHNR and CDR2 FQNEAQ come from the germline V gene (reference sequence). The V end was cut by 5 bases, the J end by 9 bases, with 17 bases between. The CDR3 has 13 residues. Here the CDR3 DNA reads TGTGCCAGCAGCGTCTCCGACGGCCACGGGCAGTACTTC. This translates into CASSVSDGHGQYF.

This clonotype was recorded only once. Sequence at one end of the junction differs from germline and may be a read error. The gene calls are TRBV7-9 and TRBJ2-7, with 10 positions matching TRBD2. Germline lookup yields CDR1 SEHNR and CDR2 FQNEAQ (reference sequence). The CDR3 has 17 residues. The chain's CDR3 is CASRLGAGGSPLAEQYF. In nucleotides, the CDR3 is TGTGCCAGCAGATTAGGAGCGGGAGGGTCCCCTCTAGCCGAGCAGTACTTC.

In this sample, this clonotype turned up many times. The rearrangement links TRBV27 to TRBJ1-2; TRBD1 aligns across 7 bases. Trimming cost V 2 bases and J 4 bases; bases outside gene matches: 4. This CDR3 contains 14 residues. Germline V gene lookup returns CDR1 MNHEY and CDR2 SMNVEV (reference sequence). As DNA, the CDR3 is TGTGCCAGCAGTTTAGCGGGACAGACCTATGGCTACACCTTC. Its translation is CASSLAGQTYGYTF.

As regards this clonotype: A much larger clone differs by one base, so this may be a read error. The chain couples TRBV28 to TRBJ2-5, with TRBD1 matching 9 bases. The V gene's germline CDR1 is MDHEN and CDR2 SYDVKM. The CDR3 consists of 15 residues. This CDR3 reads CASRRRTGEQETQHF. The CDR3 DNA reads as TGTGCCAGCAGACGTCGGACAGGGGAACAAGAGACCCAGCACTTC.

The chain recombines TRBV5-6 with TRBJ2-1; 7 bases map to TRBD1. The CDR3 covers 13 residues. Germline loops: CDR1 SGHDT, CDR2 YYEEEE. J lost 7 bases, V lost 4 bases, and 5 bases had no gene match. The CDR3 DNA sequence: TGTGCCAGCAGCAAGGACAGGAGGAATGAGCAGTTCTTC. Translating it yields CASSKDRRNEQFF.

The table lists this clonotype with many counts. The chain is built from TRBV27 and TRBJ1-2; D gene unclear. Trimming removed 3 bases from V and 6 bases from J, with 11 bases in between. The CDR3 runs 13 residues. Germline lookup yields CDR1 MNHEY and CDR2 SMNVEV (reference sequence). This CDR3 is CASSFWGGDGYTF. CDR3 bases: TGTGCCAGCAGTTTTTGGGGAGGTGATGGCTACACCTTC.

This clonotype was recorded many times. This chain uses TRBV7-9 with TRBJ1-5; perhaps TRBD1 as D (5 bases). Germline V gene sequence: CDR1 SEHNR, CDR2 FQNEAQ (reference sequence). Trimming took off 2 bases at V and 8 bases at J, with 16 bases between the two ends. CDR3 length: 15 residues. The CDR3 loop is CASSLYLGGTEPQHF. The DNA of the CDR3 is TGTGCCAGCAGCTTATATCTGGGGGGGACTGAGCCCCAGCATTTT.

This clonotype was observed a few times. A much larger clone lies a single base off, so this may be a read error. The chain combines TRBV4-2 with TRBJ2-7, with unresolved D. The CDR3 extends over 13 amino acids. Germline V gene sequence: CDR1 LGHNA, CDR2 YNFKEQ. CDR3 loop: CDSSPIGFYEQYF. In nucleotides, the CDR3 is TGTGACAGCAGCCCCATAGGATTCTACGAGCAGTACTTC.

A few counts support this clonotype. CDR3 bases: TGTGCATCGGGGTCGTCTGGAAACACCATATATTTT. Amino acid sequence: CASGSSGNTIYF. This chain joins TRBV19 and TRBJ1-3, with no clear D. From germline, CDR1 is LNHDA and CDR2 SQIVND (reference sequence). CDR3 length: 12 residues.

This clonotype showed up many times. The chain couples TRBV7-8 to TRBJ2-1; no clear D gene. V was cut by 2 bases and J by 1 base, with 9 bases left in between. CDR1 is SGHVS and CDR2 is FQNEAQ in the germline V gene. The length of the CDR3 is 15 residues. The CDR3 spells CASSLSLGSYNEQFF. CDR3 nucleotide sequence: TGTGCCAGCAGCTTATCGTTAGGGTCCTACAATGAGCAGTTCTTC. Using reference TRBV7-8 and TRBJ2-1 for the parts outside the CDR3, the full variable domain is GAGVSQSPRYKVAKRGQDVALRCDPISGHVSLFWYQQALGQGPEFLTYFQNEAQLDKSGLPSDRFFAERPEGSVSTLKIQRTQQEDSAVYLCASSLSLGSYNEQFFGPGTRLTVL.

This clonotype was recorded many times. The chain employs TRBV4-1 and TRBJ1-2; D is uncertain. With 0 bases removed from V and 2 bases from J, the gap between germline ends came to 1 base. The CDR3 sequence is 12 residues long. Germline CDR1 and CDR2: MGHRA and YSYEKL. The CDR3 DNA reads TGCGCCAGCAGCCAAGAGAACTATGGCTACACCTTC. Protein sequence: CASSQENYGYTF.

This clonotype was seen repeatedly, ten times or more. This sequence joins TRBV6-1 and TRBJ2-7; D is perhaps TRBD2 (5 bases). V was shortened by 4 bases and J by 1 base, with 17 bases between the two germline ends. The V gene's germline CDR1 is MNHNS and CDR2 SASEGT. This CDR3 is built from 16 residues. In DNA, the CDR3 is TGTGCCAGCAGTGGGGGAGTTCGAGGCCTATCCTACGAGCAGTACTTC. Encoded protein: CASSGGVRGLSYEQYF.

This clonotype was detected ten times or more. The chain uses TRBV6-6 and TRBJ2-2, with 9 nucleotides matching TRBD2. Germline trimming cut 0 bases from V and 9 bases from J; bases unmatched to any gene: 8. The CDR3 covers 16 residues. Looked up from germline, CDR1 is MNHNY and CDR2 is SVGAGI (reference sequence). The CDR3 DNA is TGTGCCAGCAGTTACTCGACAGCGGGGGGACCCCGGGAGCTGTTTTTT. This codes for CASSYSTAGGPRELFF.

CDR3 nucleotides: TGTGCCAGCAGCCCACAGGGTAGGAGCAATCAGCCCCAGCATTTT. The encoded protein is CASSPQGRSNQPQHF. The rearrangement links TRBV27 to TRBJ1-5, with D maybe TRBD1 (6 bases). Trimming took 6 bases from V and 1 from J, leaving 13 bases between them. From germline, CDR1 is MNHEY and CDR2 SMNVEV (reference sequence). This CDR3 has 15 amino acids.

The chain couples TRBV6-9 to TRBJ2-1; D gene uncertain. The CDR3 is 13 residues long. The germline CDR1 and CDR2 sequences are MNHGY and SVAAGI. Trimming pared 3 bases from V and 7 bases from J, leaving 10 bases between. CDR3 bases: TGTGCCAGCAGTTACGATATTGGGAATGAGCAGTTCTTC. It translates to CASSYDIGNEQFF.

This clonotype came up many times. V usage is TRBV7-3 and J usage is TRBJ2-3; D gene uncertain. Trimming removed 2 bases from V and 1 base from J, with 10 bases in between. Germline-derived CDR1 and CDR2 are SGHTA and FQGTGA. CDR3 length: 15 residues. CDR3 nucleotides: TGTGCCAGCAGCTTACTTCTCGGAGGCACAGATACGCAGTATTTT. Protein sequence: CASSLLLGGTDTQYF.

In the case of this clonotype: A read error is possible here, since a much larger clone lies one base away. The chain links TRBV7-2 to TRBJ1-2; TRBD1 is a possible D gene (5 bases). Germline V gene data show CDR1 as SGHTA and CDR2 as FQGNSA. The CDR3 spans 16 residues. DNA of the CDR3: TGTGCCAGCCGCTTAGAGTGGGGGAGGCCTAACTATGGCTACACCTTC. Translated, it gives CASRLEWGRPNYGYTF.

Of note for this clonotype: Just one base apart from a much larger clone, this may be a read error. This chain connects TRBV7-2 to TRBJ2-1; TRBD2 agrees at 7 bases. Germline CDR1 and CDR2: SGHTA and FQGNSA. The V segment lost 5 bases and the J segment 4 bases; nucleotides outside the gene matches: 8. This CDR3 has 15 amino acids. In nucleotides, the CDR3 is TGTGCCAGCAGCCGCGGGATGGGAGGGTACAATGAGCAGTTCTTC. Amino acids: CASSRGMGGYNEQFF.

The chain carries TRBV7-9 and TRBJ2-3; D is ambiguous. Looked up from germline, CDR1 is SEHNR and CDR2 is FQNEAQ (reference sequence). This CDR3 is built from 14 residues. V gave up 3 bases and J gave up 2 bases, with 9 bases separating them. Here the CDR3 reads CASSFGHSTDTQYF. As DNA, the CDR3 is TGTGCCAGCAGCTTTGGGCACTCCACAGATACGCAGTATTTT.

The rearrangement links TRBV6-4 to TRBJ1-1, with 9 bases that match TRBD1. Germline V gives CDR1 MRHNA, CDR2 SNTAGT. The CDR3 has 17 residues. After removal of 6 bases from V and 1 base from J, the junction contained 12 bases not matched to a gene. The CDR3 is CASSLTPQDRGNTEAFF. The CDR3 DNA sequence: TGTGCCAGCAGCCTAACCCCCCAGGACAGGGGGAACACTGAAGCTTTCTTT.

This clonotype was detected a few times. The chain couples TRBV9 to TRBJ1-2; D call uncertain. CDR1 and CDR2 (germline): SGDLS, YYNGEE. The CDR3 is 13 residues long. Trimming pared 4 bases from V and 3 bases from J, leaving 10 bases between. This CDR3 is CASSPELDYGYTF. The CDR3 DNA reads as TGTGCCAGCAGCCCAGAGTTGGACTATGGCTACACCTTC.

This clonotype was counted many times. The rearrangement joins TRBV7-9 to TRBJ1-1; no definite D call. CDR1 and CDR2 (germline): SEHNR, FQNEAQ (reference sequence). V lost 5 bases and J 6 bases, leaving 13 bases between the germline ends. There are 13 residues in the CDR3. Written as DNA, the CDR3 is TGTGCCAGCAGCCCAAGGGATTATGCTGAAGCTTTCTTT. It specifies CASSPRDYAEAFF.

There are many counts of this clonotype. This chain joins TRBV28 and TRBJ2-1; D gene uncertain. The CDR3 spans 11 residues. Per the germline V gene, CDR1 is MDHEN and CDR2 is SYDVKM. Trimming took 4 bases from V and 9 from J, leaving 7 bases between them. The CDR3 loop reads CASSSGREQFF. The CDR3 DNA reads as TGTGCCAGCAGTTCCGGCCGTGAGCAGTTCTTC.